This TCR beta chain was obtained from a study of response to subunit inactivated influenza vaccine. TCRdb fed the RT-PCR reads into MiXCR, producing one record per CDR3 protein. The sample consists of about 500,000 distinct CDR3 sequences, 15% to 20% of them appearing once. Study-level points and caveats: Few additional T cells are recruited per seasonal influenza vaccination, authors suggested.

This clonotype has just a few counts. As yet, its antigen is unknown. The CDR3 sequence is 14 residues long. The V segment lost 4 bases and the J segment 1 base; nucleotides outside the gene matches: 3. Germline V lookup: CDR1 SEHNR, CDR2 FQNEAQ (reference sequence). The specimen was CD4+ T cells sorted from PBMCs, collected around 25 months after vaccination. The chain couples TRBV7-9 to TRBJ1-1; 7 positions agree with TRBD1. The TCR comes from a man between 50 and 69 years old who received an inactivated influenza vaccine. CDR3 in amino acids: CASSYGQENTEAFF. The CDR3 nucleotides read TGTGCCAGCAGCTACGGACAGGAGAACACTGAAGCTTTCTTT.